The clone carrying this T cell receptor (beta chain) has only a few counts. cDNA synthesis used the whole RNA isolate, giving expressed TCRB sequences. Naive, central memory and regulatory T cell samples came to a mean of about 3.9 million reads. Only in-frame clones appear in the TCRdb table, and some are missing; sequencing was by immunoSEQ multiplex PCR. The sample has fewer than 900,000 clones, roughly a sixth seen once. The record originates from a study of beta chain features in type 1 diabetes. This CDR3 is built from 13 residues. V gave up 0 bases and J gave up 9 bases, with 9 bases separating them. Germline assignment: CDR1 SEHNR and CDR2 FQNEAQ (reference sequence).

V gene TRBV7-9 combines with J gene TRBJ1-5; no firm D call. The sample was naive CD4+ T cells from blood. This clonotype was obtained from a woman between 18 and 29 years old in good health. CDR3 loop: CASSLAPGGPQHF. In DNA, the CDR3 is TGTGCCAGCAGCTTAGCGCCCGGTGGGCCCCAGCATTTT.